Below, one TCR beta chain is given with its context. This entry is derived from a study of long-term antiretroviral therapy in people with HIV. With 2 bases clipped from V and 2 bases from J, the junction kept 9 bases outside the gene matches. This CDR3 is 16 amino acids long. Germline V gene lookup returns CDR1 LGHNA and CDR2 YSLEER. It was version v3.0 of the immunoSEQ assay that was run at survey level. Assay used: immunoSEQ multiplex PCR; TCRdb lists only in-frame clones, some missing. This table has fewer than 35,000 clones, almost 85% appearing once. This rearrangement joins TRBV4-3 to TRBJ2-7, with 7 bases matching TRBD2. The sample here was unsorted PBMCs, taken about 3.4 years after starting antiretroviral therapy. The clonotype comes from a man younger than 35 with HIV. The CDR3 nucleotides read TGCGCCAGCAGCCAATATTGGAGCGGGACTCCCTACGAGCAGTACTTC. Translation: CASSQYWSGTPYEQYF.